Detailed here is one T cell receptor (beta chain). This entry is derived from a study of early T cells in non-severe SARS-CoV-2 infection. Across the whole study: From unsorted whole blood, bulk RNA was sequenced, and the chains remained unpaired.

Individual cDNA molecules were tagged with unique molecular identifiers, the study reported. MiXCR, run by TCRdb on the 5' RACE reads, gives a single entry per CDR3 protein. In the table there are 50,000 to 60,000 distinct CDR3 sequences, approximately 12% of which are singletons. The CDR3 has 15 residues. The V gene lost 6 bases and the J gene lost 2 bases, with 15 bases spanning the gap. Per the germline V gene, CDR1 is MRHNA and CDR2 is SNTAGT. The origin of this receptor is an adult who was a healthcare worker with PCR-confirmed SARS-CoV-2 infection or an uninfected control (not recorded which). This chain joins TRBV6-4 and TRBJ2-3; D is perhaps TRBD1 (5 bases). The sample was whole blood. The CDR3 DNA reads TGTGCCAGCAGCCCGACCCAGGGCCCCACAGATACGCAGTATTTT. This translates into CASSPTQGPTDTQYF.